The source of this T cell receptor (beta chain) is a study of blood T cell repertoires in COVID-19. Study background: Italy, Spain and the United States were the sources of the convalescent and acute COVID-19 samples. Sources were T cells, B-cell-depleted T cells, or PBMCs; the material itself was cDNA or gDNA.

This clone was observed once. Original methodology: Nucleated cell counts were estimated from reference gene primer amplification. Clones were sequenced by immunoSEQ multiplex PCR, and TCRdb holds only the in-frame ones, with some missing. For V, J and clone size, that table is used; D and trimming come from the DNA. This table has over 300,000 clones, 89% appearing once. The ends lost 2 bases at V and 2 bases at J; junction bases unmatched: 12. The V gene's germline CDR1 is SGHTA and CDR2 FQGNSA. The CDR3 sequence is 18 residues long. Sequencing input: peripheral blood. This rearrangement joins TRBV7-2 to TRBJ2-3; 8 bases map to TRBD2. The receptor's source is a man aged 18-30 years who had recovered from COVID-19. CDR3: CASSLLVSGLGPTDTQYF. The CDR3 bases are TGTGCCAGCAGCTTATTGGTGTCGGGACTAGGTCCCACAGATACGCAGTATTTT.